This T cell receptor beta chain was retrieved from a study of CD8+ T cells in alopecia areata. General study results and limits: When scalp samples are sequenced, resident alphabeta T cells of normal skin are also captured.

With respect to this clone: Its antigen is undetermined.

V gave up 2 bases and J gave up 6 bases, with 10 bases separating them. There are 13 residues in the CDR3. Germline loops: CDR1 MNHEY, CDR2 SVGAGI. Following RNA extraction, reverse transcription yielded cDNA that acted as the sequencing template. Using immunoSEQ multiplex PCR, the repertoire was profiled, and TCRdb retains in-frame clones only, with some absent. Among about 140,000 clones listed, 58% were seen once. This chain joins TRBV6-5 and TRBJ1-1, with D possibly TRBD1 on 6 matching bases. Sequences were derived from CD4+ T cells sorted from blood, sampled at week 0. This receptor was identified in a human donor with alopecia areata. CDR3 protein: CASSYPSGAEAFF. CDR3 in DNA: TGTGCCAGCAGTTACCCCTCAGGGGCTGAAGCTTTCTTT.